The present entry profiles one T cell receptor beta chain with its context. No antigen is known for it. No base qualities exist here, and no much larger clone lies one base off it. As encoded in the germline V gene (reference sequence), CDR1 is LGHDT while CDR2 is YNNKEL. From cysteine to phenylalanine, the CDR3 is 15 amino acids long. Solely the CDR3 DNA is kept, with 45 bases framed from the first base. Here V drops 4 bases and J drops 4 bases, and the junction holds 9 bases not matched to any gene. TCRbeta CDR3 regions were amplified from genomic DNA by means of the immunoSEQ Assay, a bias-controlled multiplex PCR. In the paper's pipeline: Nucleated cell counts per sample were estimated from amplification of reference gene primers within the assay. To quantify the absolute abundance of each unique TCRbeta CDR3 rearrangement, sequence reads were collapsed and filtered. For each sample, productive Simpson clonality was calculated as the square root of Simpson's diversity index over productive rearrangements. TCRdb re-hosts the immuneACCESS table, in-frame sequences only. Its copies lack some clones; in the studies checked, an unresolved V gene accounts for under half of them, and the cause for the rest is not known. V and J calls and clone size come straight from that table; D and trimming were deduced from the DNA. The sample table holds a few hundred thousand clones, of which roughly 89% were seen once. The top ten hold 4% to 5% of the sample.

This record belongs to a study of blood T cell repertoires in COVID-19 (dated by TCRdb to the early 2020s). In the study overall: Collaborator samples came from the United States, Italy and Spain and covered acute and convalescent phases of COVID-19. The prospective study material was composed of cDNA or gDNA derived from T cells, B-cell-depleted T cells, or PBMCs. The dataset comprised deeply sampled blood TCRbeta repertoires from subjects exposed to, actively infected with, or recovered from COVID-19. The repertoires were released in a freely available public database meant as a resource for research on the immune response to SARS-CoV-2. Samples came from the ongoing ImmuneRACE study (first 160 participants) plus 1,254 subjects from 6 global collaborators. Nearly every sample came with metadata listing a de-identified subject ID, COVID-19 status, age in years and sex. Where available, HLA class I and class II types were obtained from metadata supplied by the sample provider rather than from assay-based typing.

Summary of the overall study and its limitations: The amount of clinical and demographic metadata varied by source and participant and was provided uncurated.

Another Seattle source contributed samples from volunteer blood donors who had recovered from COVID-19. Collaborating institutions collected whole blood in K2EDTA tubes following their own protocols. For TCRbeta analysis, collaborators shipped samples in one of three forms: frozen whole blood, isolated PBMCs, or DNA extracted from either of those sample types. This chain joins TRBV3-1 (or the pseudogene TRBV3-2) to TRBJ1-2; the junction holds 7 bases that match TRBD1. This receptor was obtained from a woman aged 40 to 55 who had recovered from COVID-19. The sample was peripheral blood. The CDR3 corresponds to CASSPVGGASYGYTF. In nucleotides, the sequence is TGTGCCAGCAGCCCCGTAGGGGGCGCTTCCTATGGCTACACCTTC.